This T cell receptor (beta chain) stems from a study of T cell clonality in common variable immunodeficiency. Sequenced by immunoSEQ multiplex PCR; TCRdb stores in-frame clones only, minus some. The specimen has roughly 30,000 clones, none found just once. The study's findings and limits: Compared with controls, CVID subjects had fewer shared TCRbeta clones.

Germline CDR1 DFQATT, CDR2 SNEGSKA (reference sequence). The CDR3 length is 13 residues. The V end was cut by 1 base, the J end by 0 bases, with 6 bases between. This clone was found many times. Its matching antigen is unknown. The read stops 3 residues short of the end of the CDR3; the missing end is completed from the germline J gene. The sample consisted of peripheral blood mononuclear cells. This rearrangement joins TRBV20-1 to TRBJ1-1, with unresolved D. This receptor was obtained from a person between 18 and 75 years old in good health. The CDR3 protein is CSARASMNTEAFF. The sequenced part of the CDR3 DNA is TGCAGTGCTAGAGCTAGCATGAACACTGAA.